This T cell receptor (beta chain) is from a study of blood T cell repertoires in COVID-19. In the study overall: Acute and convalescent COVID-19 samples came from the United States, Italy and Spain. T cells, B-cell-depleted T cells, or PBMCs provided the cDNA or gDNA that served as material.

In the study's own analysis: Amplification of reference gene primers provided the estimated nucleated cell counts. Sequenced by immunoSEQ multiplex PCR; TCRdb stores in-frame clones only, minus some. That table is the source of V, J and clone size, and D and trimming were worked out from the DNA. This sample yields around 160,000 clones, of which roughly four fifths are seen a single time; 7% to 10% belongs to the top ten. CDR1 SGHVS and CDR2 FQNEAQ come from the germline V gene. The CDR3 has 14 residues. Trimming took off 5 bases at V and 4 bases at J, with 11 bases between the two ends. The chain is built from TRBV7-8 and TRBJ1-4; tentatively, D is TRBD1 (5 bases). The sequenced material came from peripheral blood. The origin of this receptor is a human donor with acute or convalescent COVID-19. The donor label of this sample is uncertain. The CDR3 coding sequence is TGTGCCAGCAGCCTCGGACACCGTAATGAAAAACTGTTTTTT. It translates to CASSLGHRNEKLFF. Full variable domain (remainder filled in from reference TRBV7-8 and TRBJ1-4): GAGVSQSPRYKVAKRGQDVALRCDPISGHVSLFWYQQALGQGPEFLTYFQNEAQLDKSGLPSDRFFAERPEGSVSTLKIQRTQQEDSAVYLCASSLGHRNEKLFFGSGTQLSVL.